This record covers a single TCR beta chain. In the source study's methods: Cell counts per sample came from amplifying reference gene primers. Using immunoSEQ multiplex PCR, the repertoire was profiled, and TCRdb retains in-frame clones only, with some absent. D and trimming were read from the DNA, whereas the V and J calls and clone size are those reported in that table. The data contain some 110,000 clones, roughly four fifths of them singletons. In germline, CDR1 is SGHTA, CDR2 FQGTGA. The CDR3 contains 15 residues. Trimming pared 5 bases from V and 3 bases from J, leaving 13 bases between. These data come from a study of blood T cell repertoires in COVID-19. About the research overall: Whether acute or convalescent, the COVID-19 samples came from the United States, Italy and Spain. PBMCs, B-cell-depleted T cells, or T cells provided the cDNA or gDNA that made up the material.

The clonotype was recovered from a woman between 65 and 79 years old with acute or convalescent COVID-19. The V call is TRBV7-3, the J call TRBJ2-2; D is possibly TRBD1 (7 bases). The sample comprised peripheral blood. CDR3 sequence: CASSPGGYYTGELFF. Written as DNA, the CDR3 is TGTGCCAGCAGCCCAGGGGGGTACTACACCGGGGAGCTGTTTTTT.